The source of this TCR beta chain is a study of T cell responses to AZD1222 COVID-19 vaccine. General study results and limits: Repertoire collection took place solely once the T cell response had peaked. In a largely white British group with more females than males, clonal diversity was possibly underestimated. At baseline, just six or seven AZD1222 recipients tested seropositive.

Assay: immunoSEQ multiplex PCR; the TCRdb copy retains only in-frame clones and omits some. The repertoire holds over 130,000 clones, with 88% as singletons. This CDR3 has 18 amino acids. The junction had 11 bases not matched to a gene; V was cut back by 0 bases and J by 6 bases. Germline-derived CDR1 and CDR2 are SGDLS and YYNGEE. A remark on this clone: Its specificity is not known.

This chain uses TRBV9 with TRBJ2-2; the match to TRBD1 covers 10 bases. This material consisted of peripheral blood, taken 28 days after the second AZD1222 dose. The clonotype originates from an adult who received the AZD1222 COVID-19 vaccine. Here the CDR3 DNA reads TGTGCCAGCAGCGTAGGTTTTGACAGGGGGCGAATCTCCGGGGAGCTGTTTTTT. Its protein is CASSVGFDRGRISGELFF. Together with reference TRBV9 and TRBJ2-2, the CDR3 gives the full variable domain: DSGVTQTPKHLITATGQRVTLRCSPRSGDLSVYWYQQSLDQGLQFLIQYYNGEERAKGNILERFSAQQFPDLHSELNLSSLELGDSALYFCASSVGFDRGRISGELFFGEGSRLTVL.